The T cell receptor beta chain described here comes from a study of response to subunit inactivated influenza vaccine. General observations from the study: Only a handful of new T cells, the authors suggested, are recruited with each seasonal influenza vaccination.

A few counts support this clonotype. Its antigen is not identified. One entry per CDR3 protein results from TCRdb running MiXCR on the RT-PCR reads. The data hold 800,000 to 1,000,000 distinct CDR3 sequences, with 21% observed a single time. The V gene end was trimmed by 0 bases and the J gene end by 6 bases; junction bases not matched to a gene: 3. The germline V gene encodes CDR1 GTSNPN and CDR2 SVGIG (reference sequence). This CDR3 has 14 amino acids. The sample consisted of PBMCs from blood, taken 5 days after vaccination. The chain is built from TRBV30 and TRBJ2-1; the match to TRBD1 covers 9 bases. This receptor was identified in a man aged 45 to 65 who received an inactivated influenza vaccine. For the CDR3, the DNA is TGTGCCTGGAGTGTGGACAGGGGACCCAATGAGCAGTTCTTC. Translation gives CAWSVDRGPNEQFF. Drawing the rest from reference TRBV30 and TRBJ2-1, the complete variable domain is SQTIHQWPATLVQPVGSPLSLECTVEGTSNPNLYWYRQAAGRGLQLLFYSVGIGQISSEVPQNLSASRPQDRQFILSSKKLLLSDSGFYLCAWSVDRGPNEQFFGPGTRLTVL.